The entry below describes one TCR beta chain. This sample stems from a study of blood T cell repertoires in COVID-19. Only in-frame clones appear in the TCRdb table, and some are missing; sequencing was by immunoSEQ multiplex PCR. This table holds a few hundred thousand clones, 88% found once. With 3 bases removed from V and 4 bases from J, the gap between germline ends came to 19 bases. Germline lookup yields CDR1 DFQATT and CDR2 SNEGSKA (reference sequence). This CDR3 contains 16 residues. The sample taken for sequencing was PBMCs or T cells enriched from blood (not recorded which). V usage is TRBV20-1 and J usage is TRBJ2-1, with D possibly being TRBD2 (5 bases). The receptor was derived from a woman between 50 and 59 years old who had recovered from COVID-19. CDR3 in amino acids: CSASEGIGGPYNEQFF. The CDR3 nucleotides are TGCAGTGCTAGTGAAGGGATTGGCGGGCCGTACAATGAGCAGTTCTTC.